A single sample is the source of the 22 T cell receptor beta chains below, sequenced in a study of cytomegalovirus exposure and HLA in healthy donors. The PCR contained 60 Vbeta and 13 Jbeta primers. Some clones are missing from TCRdb's copy, which holds only in-frame ones; the method was immunoSEQ multiplex PCR. The table has 100,000 to 130,000 clones, more than 65% seen once; the top ten hold about 4.3%. Sample: PBMCs. The source of these receptors is a male donor in good health and CMV-seronegative.

The table lists this clone with a count of one. The V call is TRBV27, the J call TRBJ2-1, with 10 bases matching TRBD2. Trimming removed 4 bases from V and 10 bases from J; junction bases left unmatched: 13. This CDR3 contains 16 residues. The V gene's germline CDR1 is MNHEY and CDR2 SMNVEV (reference sequence). CDR3 DNA sequence: TGTGCCAGCAGTTCCCTAGCGGGAGAGTACGTAGGCGAGCAGTTCTTC. Amino acid sequence: CASSSLAGEYVGEQFF.

This clone occurred a few times. This chain connects TRBV7-8 to TRBJ2-7; 7 bases line up with TRBD1. Trimming cost V 9 bases and J 0 bases; bases outside gene matches: 2. The germline V gene encodes CDR1 SGHVS and CDR2 FQNEAQ. This CDR3 has 12 residues. The CDR3 nucleotides are TGTGCCAGTCGGGACAGCTCCTACGAGCAGTACTTC. Its translation is CASRDSSYEQYF.

The chain employs TRBV10-3 and TRBJ2-7; 10 nucleotides align to TRBD1. The germline V gene encodes CDR1 ENHRY and CDR2 SYGVKD. The CDR3 consists of 15 residues. Trimming removed 5 bases from V and 3 bases from J; junction bases left unmatched: 7. The CDR3 region is CAISPDRGIIYEQYF. The CDR3 DNA sequence: TGTGCCATCAGTCCGGACAGGGGGATAATCTACGAGCAGTACTTC.

This clone has only one observation. The chain links TRBV5-1 to TRBJ1-1, with 10 nucleotides matching TRBD1. The germline gives CDR1 SGHRS, CDR2 YFSETQ. This CDR3 comprises 16 residues. V was clipped by 10 bases and J by 1 base; unmatched bases: 13. The CDR3: CASQPGQGFWNTEAFF. The CDR3 DNA is TGCGCCTCACAACCGGGACAGGGGTTTTGGAACACTGAAGCTTTCTTT. The full variable domain, completed using reference TRBV5-1 and TRBJ1-1, is KAGVTQTPRYLIKTRGQQVTLSCSPISGHRSVSWYQQTPGQGLQFLFEYFSETQRNKGNFPGRFSGRQFSNSRSEMNVSTLELGDSALYLCASQPGQGFWNTEAFFGQGTRLTVV.

The chain combines TRBV5-1 with TRBJ2-1, with TRBD2 matching 13 bases. This CDR3 is built from 13 residues. J lost 8 bases, V lost 7 bases, and 3 bases had no gene match. Germline-derived CDR1 and CDR2 are SGHRS and YFSETQ. This CDR3 reads CASGLAGVYEQFF. The CDR3 bases are TGCGCCAGCGGACTAGCGGGAGTCTATGAGCAGTTCTTC.

The genes are TRBV6-5 and TRBJ2-1, with TRBD2 identical over 14 bases. The CDR3 loop spans 16 amino acids. Germline trimming cut 2 bases from V and 7 bases from J; bases unmatched to any gene: 4. Germline CDR1 is MNHEY and CDR2 is SVGAGI. The CDR3 DNA is TGTGCCAGCAGTTACGGTCGACTAGCGGGAGGGAATGAGCAGTTCTTC. Its translation is CASSYGRLAGGNEQFF.

This chain joins TRBV28 and TRBJ2-5; D gene ambiguous. This CDR3 region has 15 residues. Germline CDR1 reads MDHEN; CDR2 reads SYDVKM. Trimming removed 1 base at V and 0 bases at J, with 9 bases between. Here the CDR3 reads CASSLLAWYQETQYF. The CDR3 DNA follows: TGTGCCAGCAGTTTATTAGCCTGGTACCAAGAGACCCAGTACTTC.

The rearrangement uses TRBV2 and TRBJ2-3, with 7 bases fitting TRBD2. The CDR3 is 16 amino acids. Germline V gene sequence: CDR1 SNHLY, CDR2 FYNNEI. Trimming took 4 bases from V and 6 from J; bases not matched to a gene: 13. CDR3 loop: CASSAVRGRTRDTQYF. CDR3 DNA: TGTGCCAGCAGTGCGGTCCGGGGACGGACTAGGGATACGCAGTATTTT.

The chain employs TRBV21-1 and TRBJ2-3; TRBD2, the D gene given by the table, was not confirmed from the DNA. TRBV21-1 counts as a pseudogene. The CDR3 runs to 12 residues. CDR3 nucleotides: TGTGCCAGCAGCAATCACGCGGGTACGCAGTATTTT. It specifies CASSNHAGTQYF.

J is TRBJ2-7 and V is TRBV6-1, with a weak D call TRBD1 (6 bases). The CDR3 runs 13 residues. CDR1 is MNHNS and CDR2 is SASEGT in the germline V gene. V lost 8 bases, J lost 2 bases, and 13 bases lay in between. Written as DNA, the CDR3 is TGTGCCAGCGGACAGTTTTTAGCCTACGAGCAGTACTTC. This translates into CASGQFLAYEQYF.

The CDR3 bases are TGTGCCAGCAGCTTGAGGTCTAGCGGGATCGGTGGCACCGGGGAGCTGTTTTTT. Amino acid sequence: CASSLRSSGIGGTGELFF. This sequence joins TRBV7-8 and TRBJ2-2; TRBD2 matches at 9 bases. J gave up 4 bases and V 3 bases, and 12 bases lay outside the gene matches. The CDR3 is made up of 18 amino acids. The germline CDR1 and CDR2 sequences are SGHVS and FQNEAQ.

The chain links TRBV14 to TRBJ1-1; D remains ambiguous. The CDR3 loop spans 13 amino acids. V lost 1 base and J lost 2, with 5 bases in between. Germline loops: CDR1 SGHDN, CDR2 FVKESK. The CDR3 nucleotides read TGTGCCAGCAGCCAAGGGCAAAACACTGAAGCTTTCTTT. It is translated as CASSQGQNTEAFF.

CDR3 protein: CASTPGTEVQPQHF. In nucleotides, the CDR3 is TGTGCCAGTACTCCCGGGACAGAAGTTCAGCCCCAGCATTTT. This rearrangement joins TRBV19 to TRBJ1-5, with 7 bases matching TRBD1. The V gene end was trimmed by 7 bases and the J gene end by 6 bases; junction bases not matched to a gene: 9. This CDR3 has 14 amino acids. Germline V gene data show CDR1 as LNHDA and CDR2 as SQIVND (reference sequence). The full variable domain, in which reference TRBV19 and TRBJ1-5 provide the parts outside the CDR3, is DGGITQSPKYLFRKEGQNVTLSCEQNLNHDAMYWYRQDPGQGLRLIYYSQIVNDFQKGDIAEGYSVSREKKESFPLTVTSAQKNPTAFYLCASTPGTEVQPQHFGDGTRLSIL.

The J gene is TRBJ1-2, the V gene TRBV18; 8 bases line up with TRBD1. Germline-derived CDR1 and CDR2 are KGHSH and LQKENI. The CDR3 totals 14 residues. V lost 3 bases and J lost 7; bases outside the gene matches: 7. For the CDR3, the DNA is TGTGCCAGCTCACCGACAGGGGTTGCAGGTGGCTACACCTTC. Amino acid sequence: CASSPTGVAGGYTF.

The chain joins TRBV4-1 to TRBJ2-6, with TRBD2 as a possible D gene (6 bases). Germline V gene sequence: CDR1 MGHRA, CDR2 YSYEKL. The CDR3 loop spans 15 amino acids. Trimming took off 4 bases at V and 1 base at J, with 8 bases between the two ends. The CDR3 reads CASSLGSSGANVLTF. Written as DNA, the CDR3 is TGCGCCAGCAGCCTCGGGAGTTCTGGGGCCAACGTCCTGACTTTC.

The chain has TRBV6-1 and TRBJ2-1, with 16 bases matching TRBD2. The trim removed 4 bases at V and 10 bases at J, leaving 10 bases unmatched. CDR3 size: 17 residues. Germline V gives CDR1 MNHNS, CDR2 SASEGT. CDR3 loop: CASSVLEGTSGRAEQFF. The CDR3 nucleotides read TGTGCCAGCAGTGTCCTGGAGGGGACTAGCGGGAGGGCCGAGCAGTTCTTC.

As concerns this clone: At one end, the junction sequence differs from germline, possibly due to a read error. The chain is built from TRBV2 and TRBJ1-1, with 11 positions matching TRBD1. Looked up from germline, CDR1 is SNHLY and CDR2 is FYNNEI. The length of the CDR3 is 14 residues. This chain's CDR3 is CASREGQGALEAFF. The CDR3 coding sequence is TGTGCCAGCAGGGAAGGACAGGGGGCACTCGAAGCTTTCTTT. Using reference TRBV2 and TRBJ1-1 for the parts outside the CDR3, the full variable domain is EPEVTQTPSHQVTQMGQEVILRCVPISNHLYFYWYRQILGQKVEFLVSFYNNEISEKSEIFDDQFSVERPDGSNFTLKIRSTKLEDSAMYFCASREGQGALEAFFGQGTRLTVV.

The chain is built from TRBV19 and TRBJ1-2; no clear D gene. CDR1 LNHDA and CDR2 SQIVND come from the germline V gene (reference sequence). V dropped 7 bases and J dropped 4 bases, with 16 bases sitting between them. The CDR3 sequence is 14 residues long. The CDR3, as DNA: TGTGCCAGTAATTGGGATTCGCGGGTCTATGGCTACACCTTC. Protein product: CASNWDSRVYGYTF.

In DNA form, the CDR3 reads TGTGCCATCAGTGGGGTGGCGGGAGGCTACAATGAGCAGTTCTTC. Its protein is CAISGVAGGYNEQFF. The gene calls are TRBV10-3 and TRBJ2-1; 8 bases align to TRBD2. This CDR3 has 15 amino acids. Trimming removed 4 bases from V and 3 bases from J; junction bases left unmatched: 5. Germline V gene sequence: CDR1 ENHRY, CDR2 SYGVKD.

This clone was found once. This sequence joins TRBV27 and TRBJ2-7, with TRBD1 identical over 7 bases. This CDR3 contains 15 residues. Germline CDR1 MNHEY, CDR2 SMNVEV (reference sequence). With V trimmed by 6 bases and J by 3 bases, 11 bases remained unmatched. The CDR3 sequence: CASSTPTGTHYEQYF. CDR3 bases: TGTGCCAGCAGCACACCGACAGGGACCCACTACGAGCAGTACTTC.

The chain is built from TRBV18 and TRBJ1-2; TRBD1 matches 8 bases. Per the germline V gene, CDR1 is KGHSH and CDR2 is LQKENI. The junction had 2 bases not matched to a gene; V was cut back by 3 bases and J by 5 bases. The CDR3 sequence is 13 residues long. CDR3 in amino acids: CASSPDREYGYTF. For the CDR3, the DNA is TGTGCCAGCTCACCGGACAGGGAGTATGGCTACACCTTC.

V is TRBV12-5 and J is TRBJ1-1; tentatively, D is TRBD1 (6 bases). V shed 8 bases and J shed 5 bases, with 9 bases lying between them. Germline-derived CDR1 and CDR2 are LGHNT and FRNRAP. This CDR3 has 11 amino acids. The CDR3 loop reads CASTGSTEAFF. CDR3 DNA sequence: TGTGCTAGTACAGGGAGTACTGAAGCTTTCTTT.